What follows are 17 T cell receptor beta chains derived from one specimen sequenced in a study of spatial heterogeneity in lung cancer. Noted time point: blood at routine non-recurrence follow-up after resection. Each CDR3 protein is one row after TCRdb ran MiXCR on the 5' RACE reads. The table records about 46,000 distinct CDR3 sequences, 12% of them present only once. The material sequenced was PBMCs, taken at follow-up. Receptor source: a male donor with early-stage non-small cell lung cancer.

The chain has TRBV20-1 and TRBJ2-3; 8 bases agree with TRBD2. From germline, CDR1 is DFQATT and CDR2 SNEGSKA (reference sequence). The CDR3 extends over 12 amino acids. Trimming removed 8 bases from V and 6 bases from J; junction bases left unmatched: 7. The CDR3 reads CSQTSEQDTQYF. In DNA form, the CDR3 reads TGCAGTCAGACTAGCGAGCAGGATACGCAGTATTTT.

This clonotype was seen only a few times. The V and J genes are TRBV28 and TRBJ1-1, with 9 bases fitting TRBD1. V lost 3 bases to trimming and J lost 11 bases; unmatched junction nucleotides: 10. Germline V gene lookup returns CDR1 MDHEN and CDR2 SYDVKM. The CDR3 sequence is 14 residues long. The CDR3 bases are TGTGCCAGCAGTTTGGTCGTGGGACAGGGCGCGGCTTTCTTT. Protein: CASSLVVGQGAAFF.

This clonotype was counted at least ten times. This chain links TRBV7-3 with TRBJ2-1; D is uncertain. Trimming pared 2 bases from V and 9 bases from J, leaving 11 bases between. The CDR3 has 13 residues. Per germline, CDR1 SGHTA and CDR2 FQGTGA. CDR3 residues: CASSLYLIGEQFF. The DNA for the CDR3 is TGTGCCAGCAGCTTATACTTAATAGGTGAGCAGTTCTTC.

At least ten counts were recorded for this clonotype. The V call is TRBV12-3 or TRBV12-4, the J call TRBJ1-5; D may be TRBD1 (6 bases). The length of the CDR3 is 15 residues. V lost 3 bases and J 3 bases, leaving 12 bases between the germline ends. The CDR3: CASSFYQGNNQPQHF. The CDR3, as DNA: TGTGCCAGCAGTTTTTATCAGGGGAACAATCAGCCCCAGCATTTT.

This clonotype was detected only a few times. The chain recombines TRBV7-9 with TRBJ2-2, with 13 bases identical to TRBD2. Looked up from germline, CDR1 is SEHNR and CDR2 is FQNEAQ (reference sequence). The CDR3 has 16 residues. J gave up 5 bases and V 5 bases, and 5 bases lay outside the gene matches. The CDR3 DNA follows: TGTGCCAGCAGCCCCGGGACTAGCGGGGCGACCGGGGAGCTGTTTTTT. Translation: CASSPGTSGATGELFF.

This clonotype has at least ten counts. The chain employs TRBV7-7 and TRBJ2-2, with D perhaps matching TRBD2 (6 bases). Germline V CDR1 and CDR2: SSHAT, FNYEAQ (reference sequence). The CDR3 sequence is 14 residues long. Trimming stripped 5 bases from V and 1 base from J, with 8 bases between. The CDR3 here is CASSRELNTGELFF. CDR3 sequence (DNA): TGTGCCAGCAGCCGGGAGCTGAACACCGGGGAGCTGTTTTTT.

This clonotype was counted many times. J is TRBJ2-3 and V is TRBV12-3 or TRBV12-4; D not certain. The germline V and J ends were trimmed by 5 bases and 2 bases, with 5 bases remaining between them. This CDR3 comprises 12 residues. In DNA, the CDR3 is TGTGCCAGCAGTCCCTACACAGATACGCAGTATTTT. Protein sequence: CASSPYTDTQYF.

This clonotype was observed many times. This chain uses TRBV30 with TRBJ1-2, with D unclear. Deletions cut 0 bases from V and 4 bases from J, with 12 bases between. This CDR3 is built from 14 residues. Germline assignment: CDR1 GTSNPN and CDR2 SVGIG (reference sequence). The CDR3 is CAWSVGTSGYGYTF. As DNA, the CDR3 is TGTGCCTGGAGTGTAGGAACATCGGGCTATGGCTACACCTTC.

CDR3 region: CASSLHGSMNTEAFF. The CDR3 DNA follows: TGTGCCAGCAGCCTCCACGGCTCAATGAACACTGAAGCTTTCTTT. The chain recombines TRBV7-3 with TRBJ1-1; D is ambiguous. Per the germline V gene, CDR1 is SGHTA and CDR2 is FQGTGA. V gave up 5 bases and J gave up 0 bases, with 13 bases separating them. This CDR3 contains 15 residues.

This clonotype was observed many times. The chain couples TRBV29-1 to TRBJ1-1; possibly TRBD1 for D (5 bases). The V gene lost 6 bases and the J gene lost 1 base, with 12 bases spanning the gap. Germline V gives CDR1 SQVTM, CDR2 ANQGSEA. This CDR3 contains 13 residues. CDR3 loop: CSVGTDKNTEAFF. The CDR3 region has the DNA TGCAGCGTCGGAACGGACAAGAACACTGAAGCTTTCTTT.

This clonotype was seen at least ten times. The chain uses TRBV10-3 and TRBJ2-7; 13 positions match TRBD2. Germline-derived CDR1 and CDR2 are ENHRY and SYGVKD. The V gene end was trimmed by 6 bases and the J gene end by 5 bases; junction bases not matched to a gene: 7. This CDR3 has 15 residues. CDR3: CAIRELAGGSHEQYF. The DNA of the CDR3 is TGTGCCATCAGAGAACTAGCGGGAGGGTCCCACGAGCAGTACTTC.

In this sample, this clonotype turned up many times. The V gene is TRBV7-8, the J gene TRBJ2-5; D is uncertain. Between the trimmed V and J ends, which lost 8 bases and 5 bases, there was a span of 15 bases. The CDR3 covers 13 residues. Germline values: CDR1 SGHVS, CDR2 FQNEAQ. The DNA of the CDR3 is TGTGCCAGCTTGAGTGGTGGATCGGAGACCCAGTACTTC. It specifies CASLSGGSETQYF.

The table lists this clonotype with a few counts. The chain is built from TRBV12-3 or TRBV12-4 and TRBJ1-1, with D possibly TRBD1 on 5 matching bases. The V end was cut by 5 bases, the J end by 10 bases, with 20 bases between. This CDR3 region has 14 residues. The CDR3 DNA is TGTGCCAGCAGTCTAACCTCAGGGTTGGTAGGAGCTTTCTTT. Translating gives CASSLTSGLVGAFF.

The sample holds many counts of this clonotype. The chain uses TRBV6-2 or TRBV6-3 and TRBJ2-1, with TRBD2 identical over 11 bases. Per the germline V gene, CDR1 is MNHEY and CDR2 is SVGEGT. The length of the CDR3 is 15 residues. The junction had 3 bases not matched to a gene; V was cut back by 4 bases and J by 4 bases. DNA of the CDR3: TGTGCCAGCAGTTCCGGGACTAGCGGATACAATGAGCAGTTCTTC. Protein product: CASSSGTSGYNEQFF.

This clonotype was seen repeatedly, ten times or more. The chain employs TRBV7-2 and TRBJ1-2, with 9 bases that match TRBD1. The CDR3 loop spans 15 amino acids. Looked up from germline, CDR1 is SGHTA and CDR2 is FQGNSA. Trimming at V came to 4 bases and at J to 5 bases, leaving 8 bases not matched to a gene. The CDR3 loop reads CASSSNRGRSYGYTF. CDR3 nucleotides: TGTGCCAGCAGCTCAAACAGGGGGCGATCGTATGGCTACACCTTC. Filled out from reference TRBV7-2 and TRBJ1-2, the complete variable domain reads GAGVSQSPSNKVTEKGKDVELRCDPISGHTALYWYRQSLGQGLEFLIYFQGNSAPDKSGLPSDRFSAERTGGSVSTLTIQRTQQEDSAVYLCASSSNRGRSYGYTFGSGTRLTVV.

There are a few counts of this clonotype. The gene calls are TRBV20-1 and TRBJ1-1, with D perhaps TRBD1 (6 bases). V lost 3 bases, J lost 0 bases, and 14 bases lay in between. This CDR3 contains 15 residues. Germline V gene lookup returns CDR1 DFQATT and CDR2 SNEGSKA (reference sequence). The CDR3 is CSARRGASVNTEAFF. The CDR3 DNA follows: TGCAGTGCTAGGAGGGGGGCCTCGGTGAACACTGAAGCTTTCTTT.

This clonotype has ten or more counts. The chain links TRBV7-9 to TRBJ2-1; weak D call: TRBD2 (6 bases). The germline CDR1 and CDR2 sequences are SEHNR and FQNEAQ (reference sequence). There are 17 residues in the CDR3. V lost 7 bases, J lost 4 bases, and 23 bases lay in between. CDR3: CASTVGGSGEGYNEQFF. The CDR3 DNA reads as TGTGCCAGCACCGTAGGAGGGTCGGGAGAGGGTTACAATGAGCAGTTCTTC.